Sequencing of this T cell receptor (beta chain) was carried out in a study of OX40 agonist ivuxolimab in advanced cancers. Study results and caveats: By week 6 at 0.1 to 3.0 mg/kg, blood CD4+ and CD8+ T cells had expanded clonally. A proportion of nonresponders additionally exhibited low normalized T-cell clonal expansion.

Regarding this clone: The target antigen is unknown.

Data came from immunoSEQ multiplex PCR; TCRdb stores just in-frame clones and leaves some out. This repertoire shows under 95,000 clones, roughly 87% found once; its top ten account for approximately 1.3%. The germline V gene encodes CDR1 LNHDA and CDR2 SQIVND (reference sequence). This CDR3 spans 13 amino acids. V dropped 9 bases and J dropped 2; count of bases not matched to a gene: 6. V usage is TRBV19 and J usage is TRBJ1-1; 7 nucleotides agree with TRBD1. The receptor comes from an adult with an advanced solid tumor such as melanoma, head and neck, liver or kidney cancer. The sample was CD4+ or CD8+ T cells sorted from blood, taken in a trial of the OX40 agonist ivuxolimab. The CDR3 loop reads CASGGTVNTEAFF. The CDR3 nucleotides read TGTGCCAGCGGGGGGACAGTTAACACTGAAGCTTTCTTT.